The source of this T cell receptor (beta chain) is a study of control samples from healthy donors and cancer patients. There are 18 residues in the CDR3. Trimming removed 1 base from V and 6 bases from J; junction bases left unmatched: 13. Per germline, CDR1 LGHDT and CDR2 YNNKEL (reference sequence). Assay: immunoSEQ multiplex PCR; the TCRdb copy retains only in-frame clones and omits some. Of around 120,000 clones in the sample, more than 75% were seen once. The gene calls are TRBV3-1 (or the pseudogene TRBV3-2) and TRBJ2-5; TRBD2 aligns across 11 bases. What was sequenced was blood. This TCR was recovered from a man aged 60 to 75 in good health. Written as DNA, the CDR3 is TGTGCCAGCAGCCAAGTTTTTAGCGGGGGGGCCGAGCAAAAGACCCAGTACTTC. This codes for CASSQVFSGGAEQKTQYF.